The next 21 T cell receptor beta chains were all read from a single sample in a study of memory CD8 T cells in hepatitis C reinfection. Method: immunoSEQ multiplex PCR; TCRdb's copy keeps in-frame clones and lacks some. This sample yields under 50,000 clones, of which 70% to 90% are seen a single time; 1.2% belongs to the top ten. Time point in this sample: peak reinfection, 3 to 8 weeks after reinfection detection. Sorted cells were sequenced directly ex vivo without any in vitro expansion. The material sequenced was naive CD8+ T cells sorted from blood. The receptors were gathered from a man aged 18-30 years with hepatitis C virus infection.

The gene calls are TRBV5-4 and TRBJ2-7, with 7 bases that match TRBD2. Unmatched junction bases numbered 7, after V lost 0 bases and J lost 4 bases. CDR1 is SGHNT, CDR2 YYREEE, per germline (reference sequence). This CDR3 has 15 amino acids. The chain's CDR3 is CASSLGGGGRYEQYF. In nucleotides, the CDR3 is TGTGCCAGCAGCTTGGGTGGGGGAGGGAGGTACGAGCAGTACTTC.

The genes are TRBV5-5 and TRBJ2-1; D may be TRBD1 (7 bases). CDR1 and CDR2 (germline): SGHKS, YYEKEE (reference sequence). The length of the CDR3 is 15 residues. Trimming took 4 bases from V and 7 from J, leaving 18 bases between them. In DNA form, the CDR3 reads TGTGCCAGCAGCGAAGGGGGCGGGGTGTGGAATGAGCAGTTCTTC. Translated: CASSEGGGVWNEQFF.

The chain joins TRBV29-1 to TRBJ2-1; 8 bases line up with TRBD1. The V gene end was trimmed by 7 bases and the J gene end by 5 bases; junction bases not matched to a gene: 4. This CDR3 has 12 amino acids. From germline, CDR1 is SQVTM and CDR2 ANQGSEA. The CDR3: CSGRTGNNEQFF. Here the CDR3 DNA reads TGCAGCGGGAGGACAGGGAACAATGAGCAGTTCTTC.

The chain links TRBV20-1 to TRBJ1-1; TRBD1 is a possible D gene (5 bases). The germline V and J ends were trimmed by 5 bases and 5 bases, with 9 bases remaining between them. The CDR3 covers 11 residues. Germline CDR1 DFQATT, CDR2 SNEGSKA (reference sequence). CDR3 amino acids: CSAWGGTEAFF. The CDR3, as DNA: TGCAGTGCTTGGGGGGGGACTGAAGCTTTCTTT.

The chain combines TRBV29-1 with TRBJ2-1; D might be TRBD2 (5 bases). This CDR3 spans 13 amino acids. V was trimmed by 6 bases and J by 9 bases, leaving 18 bases between them. Germline V gives CDR1 SQVTM, CDR2 ANQGSEA. The CDR3 region is CSVYWVGSAEQFF. CDR3 DNA sequence: TGCAGCGTATATTGGGTGGGGAGCGCTGAGCAGTTCTTC.

V usage is TRBV4-1 and J usage is TRBJ1-4; D is uncertain. Germline CDR1 and CDR2: MGHRA and YSYEKL. The V and J ends lost 5 bases and 7 bases respectively, with 14 bases between them. The CDR3 extends over 14 amino acids. CDR3 coding DNA: TGCGCCAGCAGCTCGAGGCTCGGAGGTGAAAAACTGTTTTTT. It translates to CASSSRLGGEKLFF.

The chain carries TRBV5-1 and TRBJ2-5, with TRBD1 as a possible D gene (6 bases). Trimming stripped 4 bases from V and 2 bases from J, with 21 bases between. The CDR3 consists of 17 residues. CDR1 SGHRS and CDR2 YFSETQ come from the germline V gene. In nucleotides, the CDR3 is TGCGCCAGCAGCACAGGACAGAGCCGTCTGAAACAAGAGACCCAGTACTTC. This sequence encodes CASSTGQSRLKQETQYF.

This chain uses TRBV27 with TRBJ2-1, with D possibly matching TRBD2 (6 bases). V was clipped by 3 bases and J by 6 bases, with 6 bases between them. This CDR3 has 12 residues. CDR1 MNHEY and CDR2 SMNVEV come from the germline V gene (reference sequence). The CDR3 loop is CASSLGGNEQFF. The CDR3 nucleotides read TGTGCCAGCAGTTTGGGAGGCAATGAGCAGTTCTTC.

DNA for the CDR3: TGTGCCAGCAGCGTACTAGCGGGAGGGGCAGATACGCAGTATTTT. Translation: CASSVLAGGADTQYF. The gene calls are TRBV5-4 and TRBJ2-3; 13 bases are shared with TRBD2. The CDR3 totals 15 residues. Trimming at V came to 4 bases and at J to 4 bases, leaving 3 bases not matched to a gene. The germline V gene encodes CDR1 SGHNT and CDR2 YYREEE (reference sequence).

The rearrangement joins TRBV27 to TRBJ2-7, with 9 bases fitting TRBD1. CDR1 is MNHEY and CDR2 is SMNVEV in the germline V gene (reference sequence). This CDR3 has 15 residues. Germline trimming cut 4 bases from V and 3 bases from J; bases unmatched to any gene: 7. This chain's CDR3 is CASSSTGQGFYEQYF. CDR3 coding DNA: TGTGCCAGCAGTTCTACCGGACAGGGGTTCTACGAGCAGTACTTC.

CDR3 bases: TGTGCCAGCACCCAAGCGGGGACATGGATCGGGGAGCTGTTTTTT. This translates into CASTQAGTWIGELFF. The rearrangement uses TRBV6-1 and TRBJ2-2, with TRBD2 as a possible D gene (7 bases). This CDR3 is 15 amino acids long. V was clipped by 7 bases and J by 7 bases, with 19 bases between them. Germline-derived CDR1 and CDR2 are MNHNS and SASEGT.

The sample holds one count of this clone. V gene TRBV10-3 combines with J gene TRBJ2-3; tentatively, D is TRBD1 (6 bases). This CDR3 region has 15 residues. V gave up 10 bases and J gave up 3 bases, with 20 bases separating them. The germline V gene encodes CDR1 ENHRY and CDR2 SYGVKD. CDR3 coding DNA: TGTGCCACCCAGACCGACCGGACAGCTACAGATACGCAGTATTTT. This translates into CATQTDRTATDTQYF.

The chain carries TRBV11-2 and TRBJ1-6; D perhaps matches TRBD1 (6 bases). Germline-derived CDR1 and CDR2 are SGHAT and FQNNGV. Trimming removed 5 bases from V and 7 bases from J, with 12 bases in between. CDR3 length equals 14 residues. In DNA, the CDR3 is TGTGCCAGCAGCCCACAGGGAGCCAATTCACCCCTCCACTTT. It translates to CASSPQGANSPLHF.

The rearrangement links TRBV10-3 to TRBJ1-1, with 8 bases matching TRBD1. The CDR3 runs to 16 residues. The V segment lost 1 base and the J segment 0 bases; nucleotides outside the gene matches: 4. CDR1 is ENHRY and CDR2 is SYGVKD in the germline V gene. The CDR3 nucleotides read TGTGCCATCAGTGAGTGGACAGGGCCGATGAACACTGAAGCTTTCTTT. It codes for CAISEWTGPMNTEAFF.

This chain links TRBV28 with TRBJ1-2, with a possible D match to TRBD1 (5 bases). From germline, CDR1 is MDHEN and CDR2 SYDVKM. V gave up 4 bases and J gave up 0 bases, with 18 bases separating them. This CDR3 is built from 17 residues. CDR3 nucleotides: TGTGCCAGCAGTTCAATGCGGGGGGACGGAGCTAACTATGGCTACACCTTC. Its protein product is CASSSMRGDGANYGYTF.

J is TRBJ2-1 and V is TRBV27, with 9 positions matching TRBD2. Trimming cost V 0 bases and J 6 bases; bases outside gene matches: 9. The CDR3 consists of 17 residues. The germline gives CDR1 MNHEY, CDR2 SMNVEV (reference sequence). CDR3 sequence reads: CASSLSVGAGGANEQFF. The CDR3 nucleotides are TGTGCCAGCAGTTTATCCGTCGGAGCGGGGGGAGCCAATGAGCAGTTCTTC.

The chain links TRBV7-9 to TRBJ2-6; the D is unclear. Trimming took 3 bases from V and 0 from J, leaving 6 bases between them. CDR3 size: 15 residues. In germline, CDR1 is SEHNR, CDR2 FQNEAQ (reference sequence). CDR3 sequence reads: CASSFVSSGANVLTF. The DNA of the CDR3 is TGTGCCAGCAGCTTTGTCTCCTCTGGGGCCAACGTCCTGACTTTC.

The genes are TRBV7-8 and TRBJ1-1; tentative D call: TRBD1 (5 bases). The CDR3 covers 13 residues. The V end lost 8 bases, the J end lost 1 base, and 11 bases lay between the germline ends. CDR1 is SGHVS and CDR2 is FQNEAQ in the germline V gene. This chain's CDR3 is CASLLGGNTEAFF. CDR3 in DNA: TGTGCCAGCCTCCTCGGGGGGAACACTGAAGCTTTCTTT.

This clone was picked up one time. This chain links TRBV5-1 with TRBJ1-2; D uncertain. The CDR3 covers 16 residues. V shed 2 bases and J shed 0 bases, with 14 bases lying between them. The germline V gene has CDR1 SGHRS and CDR2 YFSETQ. CDR3: CASSFHEGSANYGYTF. DNA for the CDR3: TGCGCCAGCAGCTTTCATGAGGGCTCAGCTAACTATGGCTACACCTTC. Filled out from reference TRBV5-1 and TRBJ1-2, the complete variable domain reads KAGVTQTPRYLIKTRGQQVTLSCSPISGHRSVSWYQQTPGQGLQFLFEYFSETQRNKGNFPGRFSGRQFSNSRSEMNVSTLELGDSALYLCASSFHEGSANYGYTFGSGTRLTVV.

The chain links TRBV5-4 to TRBJ2-2, with TRBD1 as a possible D gene (5 bases). Germline CDR1 reads SGHNT; CDR2 reads YYREEE (reference sequence). This CDR3 spans 13 amino acids. V lost 2 bases and J lost 4, with 6 bases in between. This CDR3 reads CASSFQGTGELFF. The CDR3 DNA reads as TGTGCCAGCAGCTTTCAGGGCACCGGGGAGCTGTTTTTT.

The rearrangement links TRBV9 to TRBJ1-3; D might be TRBD1 (5 bases). The CDR3 has 15 residues. Germline V gives CDR1 SGDLS, CDR2 YYNGEE. V shed 7 bases and J shed 0 bases, with 14 bases lying between them. CDR3 DNA: TGTGCCAGCGGAGGGGACGACCTCTCTGGAAACACCATATATTTT. Translated, it gives CASGGDDLSGNTIYF.